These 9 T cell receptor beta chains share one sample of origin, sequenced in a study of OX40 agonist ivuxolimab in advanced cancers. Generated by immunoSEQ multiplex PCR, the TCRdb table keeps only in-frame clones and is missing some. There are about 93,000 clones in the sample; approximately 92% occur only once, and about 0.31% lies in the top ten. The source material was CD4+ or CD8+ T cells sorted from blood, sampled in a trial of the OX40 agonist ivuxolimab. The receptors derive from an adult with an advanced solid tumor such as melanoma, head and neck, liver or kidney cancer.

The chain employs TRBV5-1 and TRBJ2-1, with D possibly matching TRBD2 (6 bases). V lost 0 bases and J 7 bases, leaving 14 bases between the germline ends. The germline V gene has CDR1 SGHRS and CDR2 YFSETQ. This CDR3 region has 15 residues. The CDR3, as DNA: TGCGCCAGCAGCTTGGTCGGGGGTGCTAGTAATGAGCAGTTCTTC. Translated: CASSLVGGASNEQFF.

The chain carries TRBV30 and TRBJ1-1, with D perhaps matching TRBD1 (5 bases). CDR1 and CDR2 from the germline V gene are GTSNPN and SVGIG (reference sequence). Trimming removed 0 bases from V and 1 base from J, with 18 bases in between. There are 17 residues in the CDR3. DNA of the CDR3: TGTGCCTGGAGTGTACAGGTGCCCTCGGGCCAGAACACTGAAGCTTTCTTT. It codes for CAWSVQVPSGQNTEAFF.

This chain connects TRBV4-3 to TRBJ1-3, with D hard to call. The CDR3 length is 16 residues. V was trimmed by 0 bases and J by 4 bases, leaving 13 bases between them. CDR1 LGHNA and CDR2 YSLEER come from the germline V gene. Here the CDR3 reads CASSQEADGRGNTIYF. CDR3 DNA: TGCGCCAGCAGCCAAGAAGCTGACGGCAGGGGAAACACCATATATTTT.

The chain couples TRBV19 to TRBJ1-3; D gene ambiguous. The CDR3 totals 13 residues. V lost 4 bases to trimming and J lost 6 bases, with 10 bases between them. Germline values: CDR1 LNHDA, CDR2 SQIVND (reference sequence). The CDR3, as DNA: TGTGCCAGTAGTAATGGACTCATAAACACCATATATTTT. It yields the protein CASSNGLINTIYF.

This CDR3 reads CASSQEGRDTEAFF. DNA for the CDR3: TGCGCCAGCAGCCAAGAAGGCAGGGACACTGAAGCTTTCTTT. J is TRBJ1-1 and V is TRBV4-3; tentatively, D is TRBD1 (5 bases). CDR3 size: 14 residues. Trimming took 0 bases from V and 3 from J, leaving 8 bases between them. Germline CDR1 is LGHNA and CDR2 is YSLEER.

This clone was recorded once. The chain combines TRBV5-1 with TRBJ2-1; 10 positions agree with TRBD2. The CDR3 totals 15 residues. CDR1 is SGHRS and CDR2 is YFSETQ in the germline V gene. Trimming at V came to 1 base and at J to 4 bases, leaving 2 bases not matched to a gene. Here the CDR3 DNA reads TGCGCCAGCAGCTTGCGGACTAGCGGTTACAATGAGCAGTTCTTC. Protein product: CASSLRTSGYNEQFF.

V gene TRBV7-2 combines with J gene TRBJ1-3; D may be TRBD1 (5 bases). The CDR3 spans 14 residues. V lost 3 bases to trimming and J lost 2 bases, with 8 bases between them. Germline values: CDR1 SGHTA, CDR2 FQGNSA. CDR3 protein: CASSFGGPGNTIYF. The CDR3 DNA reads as TGTGCCAGCAGCTTCGGGGGTCCTGGAAACACCATATATTTT.

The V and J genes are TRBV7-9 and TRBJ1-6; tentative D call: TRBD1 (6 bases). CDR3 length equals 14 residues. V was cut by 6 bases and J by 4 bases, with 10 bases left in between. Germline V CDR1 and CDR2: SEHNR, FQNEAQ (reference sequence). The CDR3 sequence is CASRTGNYNSPLHF. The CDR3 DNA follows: TGTGCCAGCAGAACAGGGAATTATAATTCACCCCTCCACTTT.

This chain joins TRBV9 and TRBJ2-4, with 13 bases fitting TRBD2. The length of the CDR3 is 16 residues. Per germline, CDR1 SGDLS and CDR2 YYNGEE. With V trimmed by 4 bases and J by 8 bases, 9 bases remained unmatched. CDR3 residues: CASSPPGLAGKDIQYF. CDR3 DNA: TGTGCCAGCAGCCCCCCGGGACTAGCGGGGAAGGACATTCAGTACTTC.